This T cell receptor beta chain was sequenced during a study of siplizumab effects on memory and regulatory T cells. Notes on the study in general: Naive T cells seemed more diverse than memory cells and seemed major alloresponse contributors.

As regards this clone: Its antigen remains unidentified.

Each sample yielded around 10^5 assayed TCR templates. Some clones are missing from TCRdb's copy, which holds only in-frame ones; the method was immunoSEQ multiplex PCR. This table holds 65,000 to 90,000 clones, 93% found once. The germline gives CDR1 SGDLS, CDR2 YYNGEE. The length of the CDR3 is 16 residues. Trimming left V 0 bases short and J 5 bases short, with 17 bases between. The sample comprised CD8+ T cells sorted from blood. The J gene is TRBJ2-5, the V gene TRBV9; D may match TRBD1 or TRBD2 (6 bases each). The source of this sequence is a human donor in good health. CDR3 sequence reads: CASSVAGGPRGETQYF. The CDR3 DNA sequence: TGTGCCAGCAGCGTAGCTGGGGGGCCCCGGGGGGAGACCCAGTACTTC.